What follows are 30 T cell receptor beta chains derived from one specimen sequenced in a study of cytomegalovirus exposure and HLA in healthy donors (dated by TCRdb to 2016 to 2017). Library generation was performed with the immunoSEQ multiplex PCR assay. For the multiplex PCR, a mixture combining 60 forward primers for TCR Vbeta segments and 13 reverse primers for TCR Jbeta segments was used. The source is immuneACCESS, and TCRdb retained only in-frame sequences with V and J called. Part of the clones is not carried over; for the studies checked, unresolved V genes explain less than half of this, and the remainder is unexplained. The sample data list over 120,000 clones, and about 80% of these were observed just once. The ten largest clones add up to roughly 1.4% of the sample. The sample was PBMCs. These receptors originate from a man in his thirties or forties in good health and CMV-seropositive.

The gene calls are TRBV5-1 and TRBJ2-6, with 9 bases lining up with TRBD2. V was clipped by 4 bases and J by 2 bases; unmatched bases: 4. The CDR3 is made up of 16 amino acids. Germline CDR1 SGHRS, CDR2 YFSETQ. CDR3 residues: CASSPLAGAGANVLTF. CDR3 in DNA: TGCGCCAGCAGCCCGTTAGCGGGAGCTGGGGCCAACGTCCTGACTTTC.

CDR3 amino acids: CASSAGGSSYNSPLHF. The DNA for the CDR3 is TGTGCCAGCAGTGCCGGGGGGAGCTCCTATAATTCACCCCTCCACTTT. The V and J genes are TRBV2 and TRBJ1-6; perhaps TRBD1 as D (5 bases). Trimming stripped 4 bases from V and 0 bases from J, with 10 bases between. This CDR3 comprises 16 residues. The germline gives CDR1 SNHLY, CDR2 FYNNEI. The whole variable domain, remainder taken from reference TRBV2 and TRBJ1-6, is EPEVTQTPSHQVTQMGQEVILRCVPISNHLYFYWYRQILGQKVEFLVSFYNNEISEKSEIFDDQFSVERPDGSNFTLKIRSTKLEDSAMYFCASSAGGSSYNSPLHFGNGTRLTVT.

The rearrangement uses TRBV28 and TRBJ2-1, with 8 bases lining up with TRBD2. The V gene end was trimmed by 10 bases and the J gene end by 5 bases; junction bases not matched to a gene: 1. The V gene's germline CDR1 is MDHEN and CDR2 SYDVKM. This CDR3 comprises 11 residues. CDR3 sequence reads: CAISGNNEQFF. CDR3 bases: TGTGCCATTAGCGGGAACAATGAGCAGTTCTTC. Using reference TRBV28 and TRBJ2-1 for the parts outside the CDR3, the full variable domain is DVKVTQSSRYLVKRTGEKVFLECVQDMDHENMFWYRQDPGLGLRLIYFSYDVKMKEKGDIPEGYSVSREKKERFSLILESASTNQTSMYLCAISGNNEQFFGPGTRLTVL.

This rearrangement joins TRBV7-9 to TRBJ1-1, with D unclear. V dropped 1 base and J dropped 1 base, with 7 bases sitting between them. CDR1 and CDR2 from the germline V gene are SEHNR and FQNEAQ (reference sequence). This CDR3 region has 14 residues. In nucleotides, the CDR3 is TGTGCCAGCAGCTTAGACAGTTCGAACACTGAAGCTTTCTTT. It encodes CASSLDSSNTEAFF.

The rearrangement joins TRBV28 to TRBJ2-1, with a possible D match to TRBD1 (6 bases). CDR3 length: 17 amino acids. Germline V gene sequence: CDR1 MDHEN, CDR2 SYDVKM. V gave up 6 bases and J gave up 3 bases, with 21 bases separating them. This chain's CDR3 is CASSPHWSRDIYNEQFF. The CDR3 region has the DNA TGTGCCAGCAGCCCTCACTGGAGCAGGGACATCTACAATGAGCAGTTCTTC.

CDR3 in amino acids: CASSPVDRASEAFF. The CDR3 bases are TGTGCCAGCAGTCCTGTTGACAGGGCCTCTGAAGCTTTCTTT. The rearrangement uses TRBV28 and TRBJ1-1; 7 bases map to TRBD1. The germline gives CDR1 MDHEN, CDR2 SYDVKM. V shed 5 bases, J shed 6 bases, and the junction held 9 bases outside the gene matches. This CDR3 region has 14 residues.

The gene calls are TRBV5-8 and TRBJ2-3, with 11 bases fitting TRBD2. The germline V gene has CDR1 SGHTS and CDR2 YDEGEE. J lost 2 bases, V lost 4 bases, and 6 bases had no gene match. The CDR3 spans 16 residues. CDR3 DNA sequence: TGTGCCAGCAGCGAGGGACTAGCGGAATTCACAGATACGCAGTATTTT. Its protein is CASSEGLAEFTDTQYF.

This clone was seen just once. The chain carries TRBV28 and TRBJ1-5, with TRBD1 matching over 9 bases. The CDR3 has 17 residues. Germline assignment: CDR1 MDHEN and CDR2 SYDVKM. The V gene end was trimmed by 5 bases and the J gene end by 0 bases; junction bases not matched to a gene: 8. The CDR3 DNA reads TGTGCCAGCAGTCCAGGGACAGGGATGTATAGCAATCAGCCCCAGCATTTT. Translating gives CASSPGTGMYSNQPQHF. The variable domain in full, completed from reference TRBV28 and TRBJ1-5, reads DVKVTQSSRYLVKRTGEKVFLECVQDMDHENMFWYRQDPGLGLRLIYFSYDVKMKEKGDIPEGYSVSREKKERFSLILESASTNQTSMYLCASSPGTGMYSNQPQHFGDGTRLSIL.

This clone was detected only a few times. The rearrangement joins TRBV29-1 to TRBJ2-1, with TRBD1 matching over 7 bases. There are 17 residues in the CDR3. The germline gives CDR1 SQVTM, CDR2 ANQGSEA. V was pared by 6 bases and J by 1 base, with 15 bases of the junction left unmatched. CDR3 in DNA: TGCAGCGTAAGCAGGGCAGGGGGAACTACTTCCTACAATGAGCAGTTCTTC. It codes for CSVSRAGGTTSYNEQFF.

The chain's CDR3 is CASSVQTGGGYEQYF. Here the CDR3 DNA reads TGTGCCAGCAGCGTACAGACAGGGGGCGGATACGAGCAGTACTTC. This chain connects TRBV11-3 to TRBJ2-7; TRBD1 aligns across 10 bases. V shed 5 bases and J 4 bases; nucleotides not matched to a gene: 8. CDR1 is SGHNT and CDR2 is YENEEA in the germline V gene. The length of the CDR3 is 15 residues.

This clone has only a few counts. The J gene is TRBJ1-2, the V gene TRBV6-1; 7 bases line up with TRBD1. The trim removed 3 bases at V and 8 bases at J, leaving 9 bases unmatched. The CDR3 totals 14 residues. The germline V gene encodes CDR1 MNHNS and CDR2 SASEGT. DNA for the CDR3: TGTGCCAGCAGTGACCGAACAGGGGCTCTGGGCTACACCTTC. This translates into CASSDRTGALGYTF.

The rearrangement joins TRBV28 to TRBJ2-5; 8 bases are a match to TRBD1. The DNA matches TRBJ2-7 better at its end, which makes the J call doubtful. The CDR3 totals 12 residues. Germline V gene lookup returns CDR1 MDHEN and CDR2 SYDVKM. In nucleotides, the CDR3 is TGTGCCAGCAGTGAACAGGGGGACGAGCAGTACTTC. It yields the protein CASSEQGDEQYF.

The chain combines TRBV6-9 with TRBJ2-1; 12 bases fit TRBD2. The CDR3 is made up of 17 amino acids. The ends lost 6 bases at V and 6 bases at J; junction bases unmatched: 12. Germline V lookup: CDR1 MNHGY, CDR2 SVAAGI. Here the CDR3 DNA reads TGTGCCAGCAGCTTATCTTCCCTAGCGGGGGGGGGCAATGAGCAGTTCTTC. As protein: CASSLSSLAGGGNEQFF.

The V call is TRBV7-9, the J call TRBJ2-5; D may be TRBD2 (6 bases). The CDR3 contains 15 residues. The V gene lost 7 bases and the J gene lost 0 bases, with 15 bases spanning the gap. Per the germline V gene, CDR1 is SEHNR and CDR2 is FQNEAQ (reference sequence). The CDR3 loop is CASNPGSGYQETQYF. CDR3 coding DNA: TGTGCCAGCAATCCGGGTAGCGGATACCAAGAGACCCAGTACTTC.

The rearrangement links TRBV19 to TRBJ1-1; TRBD1 agrees at 9 bases. This CDR3 region has 16 residues. The germline CDR1 and CDR2 sequences are LNHDA and SQIVND (reference sequence). The ends lost 0 bases at V and 1 base at J; junction bases unmatched: 3. The CDR3: CASSIDPTGGNTEAFF. CDR3 nucleotides: TGTGCCAGTAGTATAGACCCGACAGGGGGGAACACTGAAGCTTTCTTT.

The chain links TRBV28 to TRBJ1-1, with D unresolved. The V gene lost 1 base and the J gene lost 6 bases, with 15 bases spanning the gap. The CDR3 is made up of 15 amino acids. CDR1 MDHEN and CDR2 SYDVKM come from the germline V gene. The CDR3 is CASSLYGESVAEAFF. DNA for the CDR3: TGTGCCAGCAGTTTATACGGGGAGTCGGTGGCTGAAGCTTTCTTT.

V gene TRBV30 combines with J gene TRBJ1-4; D is unresolved. V was clipped by 0 bases and J by 7 bases, with 6 bases between them. Germline assignment: CDR1 GTSNPN and CDR2 SVGIG (reference sequence). CDR3 length: 12 amino acids. CDR3 loop: CAWSVAGEKLFF. In DNA, the CDR3 is TGTGCCTGGAGTGTGGCAGGTGAAAAACTGTTTTTT. Supplemented by reference TRBV30 and TRBJ1-4, the full variable domain reads SQTIHQWPATLVQPVGSPLSLECTVEGTSNPNLYWYRQAAGRGLQLLFYSVGIGQISSEVPQNLSASRPQDRQFILSSKKLLLSDSGFYLCAWSVAGEKLFFGSGTQLSVL.

This clone turned up a few times. This sequence joins TRBV30 and TRBJ1-1, with TRBD1 as a possible D gene (5 bases). Trimming shortened V by 4 bases and J by 2 bases, and 14 bases separated the two germline ends. The CDR3 runs 14 residues. The germline V gene has CDR1 GTSNPN and CDR2 SVGIG (reference sequence). DNA of the CDR3: TGTGCCTGGACAGGGTTAACAGGAAACACTGAAGCTTTCTTT. Translation gives CAWTGLTGNTEAFF.

This chain connects TRBV29-1 to TRBJ2-3; 9 bases align to TRBD2. Germline assignment: CDR1 SQVTM and CDR2 ANQGSEA. This CDR3 is built from 16 residues. Trimming cost V 7 bases and J 5 bases; bases outside gene matches: 16. CDR3 DNA: TGCAGCGCCAACGGGCTAGCGGGGTATTTCAGAGATACGCAGTATTTT. This gives the protein CSANGLAGYFRDTQYF.

This chain uses TRBV28 with TRBJ2-5; the match to TRBD2 covers 7 bases. Germline CDR1 and CDR2: MDHEN and SYDVKM. Trimming cost V 3 bases and J 1 base; bases outside gene matches: 5. The CDR3 is 15 residues long. CDR3 nucleotide sequence: TGTGCCAGCAGTTTGCTAGCGGTGGGCCAAGAGACCCAGTACTTC. This translates into CASSLLAVGQETQYF.

The table lists this clone with a few counts. V is TRBV28 and J is TRBJ1-2; 10 nucleotides match TRBD1. Germline CDR1 reads MDHEN; CDR2 reads SYDVKM. The CDR3 runs to 13 residues. With V trimmed by 10 bases and J by 2 bases, 4 bases remained unmatched. The CDR3 nucleotides read TGTGCCACCGAGACAGGGGGCAACTATGGCTACACCTTC. This sequence encodes CATETGGNYGYTF.

V gene TRBV7-9 combines with J gene TRBJ2-2; 9 bases match TRBD2. The CDR3 covers 18 residues. The V segment lost 9 bases and the J segment 3 bases; nucleotides outside the gene matches: 17. Germline loops: CDR1 SEHNR, CDR2 FQNEAQ (reference sequence). CDR3 residues: CARGDLAGPEDYTGELFF. The CDR3 DNA sequence: TGTGCCAGGGGAGACCTAGCGGGACCGGAAGATTACACCGGGGAGCTGTTTTTT.

This clone was counted between two and nine times. The chain recombines TRBV6-4 with TRBJ2-1; 8 positions agree with TRBD2. Germline CDR1 reads MRHNA; CDR2 reads SNTAGT. After removal of 3 bases from V and 9 bases from J, the junction contained 10 bases not matched to a gene. The CDR3 totals 15 residues. The CDR3 region is CASSEDGGAESEQFF. CDR3 in DNA: TGTGCCAGCAGTGAGGACGGGGGGGCCGAGAGTGAGCAGTTCTTC.

The chain uses TRBV10-3 and TRBJ2-7; 9 nucleotides agree with TRBD1. Germline-derived CDR1 and CDR2 are ENHRY and SYGVKD. The CDR3 runs to 17 residues. V lost 5 bases, J lost 5 bases, and 16 bases stayed unmatched. The CDR3 nucleotides are TGTGCCATCAGTACTATATTACCTCCGGGACAGGGACACGAGCAGTACTTC. Its protein is CAISTILPPGQGHEQYF.

The CDR3 DNA sequence: TGTGCCAGCAGTCTCACCAAGGACCTAGCGGGAGTGATCCAGTACTTC. It specifies CASSLTKDLAGVIQYF. V gene TRBV28 combines with J gene TRBJ2-5, with 10 bases lining up with TRBD2. There are 16 residues in the CDR3. Germline values: CDR1 MDHEN, CDR2 SYDVKM. The junction had 16 bases not matched to a gene; V was cut back by 5 bases and J by 10 bases.

The chain recombines TRBV28 with TRBJ1-2; no clear D gene. From germline, CDR1 is MDHEN and CDR2 SYDVKM. The germline V and J ends were trimmed by 3 bases and 3 bases, with 8 bases remaining between them. The CDR3 runs to 13 residues. As DNA, the CDR3 is TGTGCCAGCAGTTTGAACAGAGACTATGGCTACACCTTC. This encodes CASSLNRDYGYTF.

This clone was picked up a small number of times. The chain recombines TRBV18 with TRBJ1-3; 10 bases are shared with TRBD1. With V trimmed by 3 bases and J by 1 base, 9 bases remained unmatched. The CDR3 spans 18 residues. Germline V gives CDR1 KGHSH, CDR2 LQKENI. CDR3 in amino acids: CASSPQSRDRGSGNTIYF. The CDR3 coding sequence is TGTGCCAGCTCACCCCAATCCCGGGACAGGGGTTCTGGAAACACCATATATTTT. Full variable domain (outside the CDR3, taken from reference TRBV18 and TRBJ1-3): NAGVMQNPRHLVRRRGQEARLRCSPMKGHSHVYWYRQLPEEGLKFMVYLQKENIIDESGMPKERFSAEFPKEGPSILRIQQVVRGDSAAYFCASSPQSRDRGSGNTIYFGEGSWLTVV.

V and J are TRBV6-1 and TRBJ1-3, with D possibly being TRBD1 (6 bases). Trimming removed 4 bases at V and 0 bases at J, with 13 bases between. Per the germline V gene, CDR1 is MNHNS and CDR2 is SASEGT. The CDR3 consists of 16 residues. The CDR3 loop is CASSAQGIPSGNTIYF. The DNA for the CDR3 is TGTGCCAGCAGTGCCCAGGGGATTCCCTCTGGAAACACCATATATTTT.

V is TRBV7-3 and J is TRBJ2-3; TRBD2 matches at 8 bases. This CDR3 region has 16 residues. Germline CDR1 and CDR2: SGHTA and FQGTGA. V shed 0 bases, J shed 5 bases, and the junction held 7 bases outside the gene matches. The CDR3 protein is CASSLTGAGVVDTQYF. For the CDR3, the DNA is TGTGCCAGCAGCTTAACGGGAGCGGGAGTGGTAGATACGCAGTATTTT.

V is TRBV28 and J is TRBJ1-5, with D uncertain. V shed 5 bases and J shed 9 bases, with 8 bases lying between them. The germline gives CDR1 MDHEN, CDR2 SYDVKM. This CDR3 has 11 amino acids. The chain's CDR3 is CASSPSGPQHF. The CDR3 nucleotides read TGTGCCAGCAGTCCCTCGGGGCCCCAGCATTTT.